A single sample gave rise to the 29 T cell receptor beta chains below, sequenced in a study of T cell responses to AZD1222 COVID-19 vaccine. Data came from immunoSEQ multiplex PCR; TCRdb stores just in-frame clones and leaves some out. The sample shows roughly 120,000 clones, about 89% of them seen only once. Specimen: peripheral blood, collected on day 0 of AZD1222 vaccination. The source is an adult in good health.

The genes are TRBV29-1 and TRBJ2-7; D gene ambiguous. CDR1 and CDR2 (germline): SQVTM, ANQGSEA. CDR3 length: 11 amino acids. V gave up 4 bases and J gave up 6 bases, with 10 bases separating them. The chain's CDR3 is CSVVMESEQYF. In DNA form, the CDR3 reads TGCAGCGTTGTTATGGAATCCGAGCAGTACTTC.

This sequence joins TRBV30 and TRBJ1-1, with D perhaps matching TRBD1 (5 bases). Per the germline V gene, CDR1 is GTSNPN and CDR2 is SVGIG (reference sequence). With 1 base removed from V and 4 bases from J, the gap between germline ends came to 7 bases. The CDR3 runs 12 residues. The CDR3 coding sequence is TGTGCCTGGAGTGCAGGGTTCACTGAAGCTTTCTTT. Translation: CAWSAGFTEAFF.

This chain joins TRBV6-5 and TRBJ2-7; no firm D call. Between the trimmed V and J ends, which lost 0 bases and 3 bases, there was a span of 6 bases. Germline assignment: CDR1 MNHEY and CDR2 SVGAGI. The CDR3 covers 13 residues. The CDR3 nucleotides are TGTGCCAGCAGTTACTCGGGAAGCTACGAGCAGTACTTC. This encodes CASSYSGSYEQYF.

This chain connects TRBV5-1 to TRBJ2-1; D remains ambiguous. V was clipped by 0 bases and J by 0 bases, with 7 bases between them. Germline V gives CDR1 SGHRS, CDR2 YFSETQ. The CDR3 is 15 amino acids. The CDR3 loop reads CASSLEGSSYNEQFF. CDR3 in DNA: TGCGCCAGCAGCTTGGAGGGTTCCTCCTACAATGAGCAGTTCTTC.

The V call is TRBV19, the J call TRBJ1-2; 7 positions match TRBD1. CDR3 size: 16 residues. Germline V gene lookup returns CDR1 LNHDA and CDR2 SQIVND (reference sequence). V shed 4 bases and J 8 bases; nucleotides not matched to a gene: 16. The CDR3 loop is CASSTATTGVPWGYTF. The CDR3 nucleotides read TGTGCCAGTAGTACCGCCACAACAGGGGTTCCGTGGGGCTACACCTTC.

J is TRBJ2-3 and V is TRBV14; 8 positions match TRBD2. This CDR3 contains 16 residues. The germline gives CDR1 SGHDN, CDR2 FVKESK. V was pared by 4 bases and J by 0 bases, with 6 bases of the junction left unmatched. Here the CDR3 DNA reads TGTGCCAGCAGCCGCGTAGCGGGATTAAGCACAGATACGCAGTATTTT. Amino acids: CASSRVAGLSTDTQYF.

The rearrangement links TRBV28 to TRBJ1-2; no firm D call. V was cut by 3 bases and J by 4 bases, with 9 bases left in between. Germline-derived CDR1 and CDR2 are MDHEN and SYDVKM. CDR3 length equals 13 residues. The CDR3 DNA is TGTGCCAGCAGTTTCAACTTATTCTATGGCTACACCTTC. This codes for CASSFNLFYGYTF.

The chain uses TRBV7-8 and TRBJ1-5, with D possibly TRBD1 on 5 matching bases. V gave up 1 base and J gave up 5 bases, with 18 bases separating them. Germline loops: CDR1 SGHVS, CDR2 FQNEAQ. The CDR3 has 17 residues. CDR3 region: CASSLDLSGRGDQPQHF. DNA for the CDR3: TGTGCCAGCAGCTTAGATCTTTCAGGCAGAGGGGATCAGCCCCAGCATTTT.

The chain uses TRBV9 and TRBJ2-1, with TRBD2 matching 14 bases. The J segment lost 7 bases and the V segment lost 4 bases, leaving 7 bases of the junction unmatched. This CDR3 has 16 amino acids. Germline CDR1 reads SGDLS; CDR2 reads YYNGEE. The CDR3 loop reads CASSSPGTSGSNEQFF. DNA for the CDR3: TGTGCCAGCAGCTCCCCCGGGACTAGCGGGAGTAATGAGCAGTTCTTC. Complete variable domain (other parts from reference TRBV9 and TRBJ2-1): DSGVTQTPKHLITATGQRVTLRCSPRSGDLSVYWYQQSLDQGLQFLIQYYNGEERAKGNILERFSAQQFPDLHSELNLSSLELGDSALYFCASSSPGTSGSNEQFFGPGTRLTVL.

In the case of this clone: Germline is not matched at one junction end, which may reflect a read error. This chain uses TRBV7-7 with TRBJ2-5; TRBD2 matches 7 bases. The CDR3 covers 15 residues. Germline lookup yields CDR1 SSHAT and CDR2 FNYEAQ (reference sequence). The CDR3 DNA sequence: TGTGCTAGCAGCTTAGGCGGGAGCCCCATCGAGACCCAGTACTTC. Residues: CASSLGGSPIETQYF.

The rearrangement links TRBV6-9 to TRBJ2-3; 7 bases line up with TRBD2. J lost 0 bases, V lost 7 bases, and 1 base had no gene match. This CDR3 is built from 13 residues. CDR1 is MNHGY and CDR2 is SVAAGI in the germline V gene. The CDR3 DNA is TGTGCCAGCAATAGCGGGAGCACAGATACGCAGTATTTT. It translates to CASNSGSTDTQYF.

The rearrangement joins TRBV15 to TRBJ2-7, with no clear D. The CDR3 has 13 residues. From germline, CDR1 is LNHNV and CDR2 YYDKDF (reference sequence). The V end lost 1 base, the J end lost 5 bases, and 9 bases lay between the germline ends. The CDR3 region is CATSRGEGNEQYF. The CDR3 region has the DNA TGTGCCACCAGCAGAGGGGAAGGAAACGAGCAGTACTTC. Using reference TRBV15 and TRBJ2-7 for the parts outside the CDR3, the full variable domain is DAMVIQNPRYQVTQFGKPVTLSCSQTLNHNVMYWYQQKSSQAPKLLFHYYDKDFNNEADTPDNFQSRRPNTSFCFLDIRSPGLGDTAMYLCATSRGEGNEQYFGPGTRLTVT.

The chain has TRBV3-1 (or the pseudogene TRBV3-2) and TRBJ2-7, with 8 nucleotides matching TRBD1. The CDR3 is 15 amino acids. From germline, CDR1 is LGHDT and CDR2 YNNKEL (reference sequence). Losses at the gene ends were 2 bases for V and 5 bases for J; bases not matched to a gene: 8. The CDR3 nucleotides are TGTGCCAGCAGCCAATCAGGGGGCATCCCCAACGAGCAGTACTTC. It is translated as CASSQSGGIPNEQYF.

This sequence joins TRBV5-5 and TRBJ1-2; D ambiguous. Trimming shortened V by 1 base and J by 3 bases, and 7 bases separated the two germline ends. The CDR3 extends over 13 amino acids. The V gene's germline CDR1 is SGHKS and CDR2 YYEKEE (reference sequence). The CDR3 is CASSLSSHYGYTF. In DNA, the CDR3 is TGTGCCAGCAGCTTGTCTTCTCACTATGGCTACACCTTC. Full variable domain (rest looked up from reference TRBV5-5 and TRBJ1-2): DAGVTQSPTHLIKTRGQQVTLRCSPISGHKSVSWYQQVLGQGPQFIFQYYEKEERGRGNFPDRFSARQFPNYSSELNVNALLLGDSALYLCASSLSSHYGYTFGSGTRLTVV.

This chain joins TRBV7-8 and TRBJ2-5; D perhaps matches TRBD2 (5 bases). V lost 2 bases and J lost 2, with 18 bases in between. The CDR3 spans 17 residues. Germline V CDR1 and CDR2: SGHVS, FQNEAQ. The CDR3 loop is CASSLPSARLLQETQYF. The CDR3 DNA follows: TGTGCCAGCAGCTTACCCTCGGCTAGACTACTACAAGAGACCCAGTACTTC.

CDR3 DNA: TGTGCCAGTAGTACCACGGGCGGATATAATGAAAAACTGTTTTTT. Translating gives CASSTTGGYNEKLFF. The rearrangement joins TRBV19 to TRBJ1-4, with no clear D. There are 15 residues in the CDR3. From germline, CDR1 is LNHDA and CDR2 SQIVND (reference sequence). V lost 4 bases and J 4 bases, leaving 13 bases between the germline ends.

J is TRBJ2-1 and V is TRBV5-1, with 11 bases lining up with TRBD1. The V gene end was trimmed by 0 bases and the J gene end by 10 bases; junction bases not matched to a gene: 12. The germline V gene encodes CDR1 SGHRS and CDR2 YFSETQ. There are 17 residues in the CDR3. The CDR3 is CASSLVFRRDRGDEQFF. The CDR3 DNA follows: TGCGCCAGCAGCTTGGTTTTTCGGCGGGACAGGGGGGACGAGCAGTTCTTC.

The CDR3 DNA sequence: TGTGCCAGCAGTTCCGGACAGGGGGCTTTTGAAAAACTGTTTTTT. Its protein is CASSSGQGAFEKLFF. This rearrangement joins TRBV6-2 or TRBV6-3 to TRBJ1-4; 11 bases line up with TRBD1. Germline V gene sequence: CDR1 MNHEY, CDR2 SVGEGT. The ends lost 4 bases at V and 7 bases at J; junction bases unmatched: 5. The CDR3 extends over 15 amino acids.

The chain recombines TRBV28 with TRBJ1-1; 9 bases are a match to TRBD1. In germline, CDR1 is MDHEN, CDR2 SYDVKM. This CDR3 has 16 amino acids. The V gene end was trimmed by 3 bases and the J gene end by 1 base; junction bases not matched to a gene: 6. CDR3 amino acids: CASSFLGQGRNTEAFF. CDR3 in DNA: TGTGCCAGCAGTTTCCTGGGACAGGGAAGGAACACTGAAGCTTTCTTT.

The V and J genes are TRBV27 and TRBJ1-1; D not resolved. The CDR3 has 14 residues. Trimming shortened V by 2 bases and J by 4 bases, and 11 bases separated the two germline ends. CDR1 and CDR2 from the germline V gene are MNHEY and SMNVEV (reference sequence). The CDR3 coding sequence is TGTGCCAGCAGTTTACAGGCCTTCGGCACTGAAGCTTTCTTT. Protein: CASSLQAFGTEAFF.

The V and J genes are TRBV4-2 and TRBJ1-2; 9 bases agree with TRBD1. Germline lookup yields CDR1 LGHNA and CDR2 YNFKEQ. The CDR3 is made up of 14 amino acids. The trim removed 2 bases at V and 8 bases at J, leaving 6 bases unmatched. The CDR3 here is CASSQLDRGKGYTF. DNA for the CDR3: TGTGCCAGCAGCCAACTAGACAGGGGGAAGGGCTACACCTTC.

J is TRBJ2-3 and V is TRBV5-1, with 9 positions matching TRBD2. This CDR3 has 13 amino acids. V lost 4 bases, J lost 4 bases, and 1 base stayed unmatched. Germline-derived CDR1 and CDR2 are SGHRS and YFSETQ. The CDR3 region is CASSLAGPDTQYF. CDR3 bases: TGCGCCAGCAGCCTAGCGGGACCAGATACGCAGTATTTT.

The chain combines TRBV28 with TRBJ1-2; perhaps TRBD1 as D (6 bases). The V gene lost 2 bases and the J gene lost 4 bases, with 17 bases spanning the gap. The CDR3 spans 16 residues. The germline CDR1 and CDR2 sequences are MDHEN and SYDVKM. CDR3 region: CASSLMGAIGAYGYTF. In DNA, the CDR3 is TGTGCCAGCAGTTTAATGGGGGCAATCGGGGCCTATGGCTACACCTTC.

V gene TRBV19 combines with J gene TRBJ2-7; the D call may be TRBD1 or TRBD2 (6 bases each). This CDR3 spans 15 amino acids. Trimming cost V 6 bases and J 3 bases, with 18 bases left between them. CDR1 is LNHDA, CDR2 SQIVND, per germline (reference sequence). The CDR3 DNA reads TGTGCCAGTAGAAGGGGGTTAGCGGAGAACTACGAGCAGTACTTC. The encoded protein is CASRRGLAENYEQYF.

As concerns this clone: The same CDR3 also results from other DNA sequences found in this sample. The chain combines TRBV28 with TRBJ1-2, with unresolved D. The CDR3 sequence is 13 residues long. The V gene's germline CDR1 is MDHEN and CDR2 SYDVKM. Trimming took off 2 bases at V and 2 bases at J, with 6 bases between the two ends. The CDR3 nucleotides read TGTGCCAGCAGTTTAGGTCGGAACTATGGCTACACCTTC. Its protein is CASSLGRNYGYTF.

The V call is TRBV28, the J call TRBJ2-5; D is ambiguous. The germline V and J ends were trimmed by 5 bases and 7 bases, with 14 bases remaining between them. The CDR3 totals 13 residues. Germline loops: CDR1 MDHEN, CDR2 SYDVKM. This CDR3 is CASSPDPYPTQYF. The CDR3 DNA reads TGTGCCAGCAGTCCTGACCCGTACCCGACCCAGTACTTC.

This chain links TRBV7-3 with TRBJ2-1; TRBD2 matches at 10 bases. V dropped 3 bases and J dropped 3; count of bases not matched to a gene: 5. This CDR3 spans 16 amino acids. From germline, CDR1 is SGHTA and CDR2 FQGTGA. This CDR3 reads CASSFIGTSDYNEQFF. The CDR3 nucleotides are TGTGCCAGCAGCTTCATCGGGACTAGCGACTACAATGAGCAGTTCTTC.

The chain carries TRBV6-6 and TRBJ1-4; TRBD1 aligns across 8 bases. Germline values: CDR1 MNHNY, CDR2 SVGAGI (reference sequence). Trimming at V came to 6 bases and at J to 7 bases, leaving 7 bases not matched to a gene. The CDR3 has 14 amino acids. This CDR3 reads CASSLTGEGEKLFF. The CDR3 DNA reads TGTGCCAGCAGCTTGACAGGGGAGGGTGAAAAACTGTTTTTT.

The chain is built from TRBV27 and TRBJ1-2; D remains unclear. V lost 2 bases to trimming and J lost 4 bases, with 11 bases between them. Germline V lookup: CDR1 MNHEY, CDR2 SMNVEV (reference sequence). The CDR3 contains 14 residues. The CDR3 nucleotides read TGTGCCAGCAGTTTAACGCCCCTGGGCTATGGCTACACCTTC. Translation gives CASSLTPLGYGYTF.